This T cell receptor beta chain is from a study of technical replicates of blood from a few donors. Trimming removed 1 base from V and 4 bases from J, with 11 bases in between. CDR1 is SGHTA and CDR2 is FQGNSA in the germline V gene. CDR3 length: 15 amino acids. Sequenced by immunoSEQ multiplex PCR; TCRdb stores in-frame clones only, minus some. The data hold 65,000 to 85,000 clones, with around 90% observed a single time. The chain links TRBV7-2 to TRBJ2-1, with D hard to call. The specimen sequenced was T cells isolated from PBMCs. The clonotype originates from a human donor in good health. The CDR3 nucleotides are TGTGCCAGCAGCTTAGTATCTGGGCCTTACAATGAGCAGTTCTTC. It codes for CASSLVSGPYNEQFF. The full variable domain, in which reference TRBV7-2 and TRBJ2-1 provide the parts outside the CDR3, is GAGVSQSPSNKVTEKGKDVELRCDPISGHTALYWYRQSLGQGLEFLIYFQGNSAPDKSGLPSDRFSAERTGGSVSTLTIQRTQQEDSAVYLCASSLVSGPYNEQFFGPGTRLTVL.